The following is a T cell receptor (beta chain) sequence with its context. What it recognizes is unknown. At one boundary the junction diverges from the germline segment, which might be a read error. TCRbeta libraries were built with three rounds of nested PCR, modified from ARM-PCR. TCRdb processed the multiplex PCR reads anew with MiXCR; each CDR3 protein has one entry. The data contain under 140,000 distinct CDR3 sequences, roughly 84% of them singletons. The data stem from a study of tumor and adjacent non-tumor tissue in lung cancer. Notes on the study in general: Tumor TCR diversity, when higher, was linked to shorter survival. Significantly higher TCR diversity was found in tumor than normal lung. Top 100 clones took a larger repertoire share in normal lung.

The CDR3 has 14 residues. Germline V gene lookup returns CDR1 DFQATT and CDR2 SNEGSKA (reference sequence). No cell sorting was done before RNA was extracted from the tissue. This chain links TRBV20-1 with TRBJ1-3; D is undetermined. This TCR came from a man in his 70s with non-small cell lung cancer. Sequenced: lung tumor tissue. This chain's CDR3 is CSARASISRNTIYF. The CDR3 DNA reads TGCAGTGCTAGAGCTAGCATCTCTAGAAACACCATATATTTT.